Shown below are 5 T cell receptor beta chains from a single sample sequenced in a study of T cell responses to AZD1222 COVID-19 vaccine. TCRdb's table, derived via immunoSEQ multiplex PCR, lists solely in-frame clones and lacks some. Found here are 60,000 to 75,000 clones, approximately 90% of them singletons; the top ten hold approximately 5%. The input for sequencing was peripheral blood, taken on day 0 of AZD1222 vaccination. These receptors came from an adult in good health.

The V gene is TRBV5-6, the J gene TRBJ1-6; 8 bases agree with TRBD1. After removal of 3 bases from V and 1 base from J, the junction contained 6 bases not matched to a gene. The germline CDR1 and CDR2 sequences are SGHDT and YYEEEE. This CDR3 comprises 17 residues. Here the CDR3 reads CASSYRQGWSYNSPLHF. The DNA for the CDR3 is TGTGCCAGCAGCTACCGACAGGGGTGGTCCTATAATTCACCCCTCCACTTT.

DNA for the CDR3: TGTGCCAGCAGTGGGGGACAGGGCCATCAGCCCCAGCATTTT. This codes for CASSGGQGHQPQHF. The V call is TRBV2, the J call TRBJ1-5; 9 nucleotides agree with TRBD1. The CDR3 spans 14 residues. Per the germline V gene, CDR1 is SNHLY and CDR2 is FYNNEI. The trim removed 4 bases at V and 5 bases at J, leaving 3 bases unmatched.

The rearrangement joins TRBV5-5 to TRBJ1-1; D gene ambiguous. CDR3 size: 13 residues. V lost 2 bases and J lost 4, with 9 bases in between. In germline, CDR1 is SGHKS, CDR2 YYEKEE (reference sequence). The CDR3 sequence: CASSFEGGTEAFF. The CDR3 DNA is TGTGCCAGCAGCTTCGAGGGAGGCACTGAAGCTTTCTTT.

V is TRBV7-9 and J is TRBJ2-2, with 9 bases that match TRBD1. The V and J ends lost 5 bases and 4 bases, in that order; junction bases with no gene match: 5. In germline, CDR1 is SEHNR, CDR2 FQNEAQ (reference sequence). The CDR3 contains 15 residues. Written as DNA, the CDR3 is TGTGCCAGCAGCGTCCGACAGGGGGGCACCGGGGAGCTGTTTTTT. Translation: CASSVRQGGTGELFF. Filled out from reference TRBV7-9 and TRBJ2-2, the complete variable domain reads DTGVSQNPRHKITKRGQNVTFRCDPISEHNRLYWYRQTLGQGPEFLTYFQNEAQLEKSRLLSDRFSAERPKGSFSTLEIQRTEQGDSAMYLCASSVRQGGTGELFFGEGSRLTVL.

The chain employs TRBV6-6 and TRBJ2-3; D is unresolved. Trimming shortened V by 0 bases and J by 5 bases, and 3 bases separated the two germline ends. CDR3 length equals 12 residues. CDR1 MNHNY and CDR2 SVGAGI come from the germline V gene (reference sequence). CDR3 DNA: TGTGCCAGCAGTTACTCGAGAGATACGCAGTATTTT. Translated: CASSYSRDTQYF.